Shown below are 21 T cell receptor beta chains from a single sample sequenced in a study of T-cell memory formation after mild COVID-19. TCRdb independently ran MiXCR on the 5' RACE reads; one entry per CDR3 protein. The sample carries approximately 50,000 distinct CDR3 sequences, approximately 12% recorded once. Sequencing was performed on PBMCs or a T cell subset sorted from them (not recorded which). The receptor source for this set is a man younger than 35 who had mild COVID-19 (a few samples of this study predate the infection). Cell type and time point are not known.

This clonotype was picked up a small number of times. This chain uses TRBV11-2 with TRBJ1-2; no reliable D call. V lost 7 bases and J 2 bases, leaving 20 bases between the germline ends. The CDR3 totals 16 residues. CDR1 SGHAT and CDR2 FQNNGV come from the germline V gene. The CDR3 sequence: CASTRIGALPNYGYTF. DNA of the CDR3: TGTGCCAGCACGCGAATTGGAGCGCTGCCGAACTATGGCTACACCTTC.

This clonotype was found a few times. The J gene is TRBJ2-5, the V gene TRBV5-4; 9 positions agree with TRBD2. The length of the CDR3 is 16 residues. Germline-derived CDR1 and CDR2 are SGHNT and YYREEE (reference sequence). V was pared by 7 bases and J by 2 bases, with 12 bases of the junction left unmatched. For the CDR3, the DNA is TGTGCCAGCCGTCAAAAGGGGCTAGCGGGGCAAGAGACCCAGTACTTC. Encoded protein: CASRQKGLAGQETQYF.

This clonotype came up many times. This chain connects TRBV7-2 to TRBJ2-3, with 7 bases matching TRBD1. The V gene end was trimmed by 5 bases and the J gene end by 5 bases; junction bases not matched to a gene: 10. Per germline, CDR1 SGHTA and CDR2 FQGNSA. CDR3 length equals 15 residues. The CDR3 DNA reads TGTGCCAGCAGCCCGATGACAGGGAGTAGAGATACGCAGTATTTT. Protein product: CASSPMTGSRDTQYF.

This clonotype has at least ten counts. The chain uses TRBV20-1 and TRBJ2-5, with 8 bases lining up with TRBD2. The germline V gene has CDR1 DFQATT and CDR2 SNEGSKA (reference sequence). CDR3 size: 16 residues. V shed 1 base and J 2 bases; nucleotides not matched to a gene: 9. The CDR3 region has the DNA TGCAGTGCTAGAGTAGCAAGCGGGGGCCTACAAGAGACCCAGTACTTC. Encoded protein: CSARVASGGLQETQYF.

This clonotype was observed many times. This chain uses TRBV7-2 with TRBJ2-3, with 8 bases fitting TRBD2. Losses at the gene ends were 2 bases for V and 2 bases for J; bases not matched to a gene: 6. The length of the CDR3 is 16 residues. Per the germline V gene, CDR1 is SGHTA and CDR2 is FQGNSA. CDR3: CASSLQSGGVTDTQYF. The DNA for the CDR3 is TGTGCCAGCAGCTTACAGAGCGGGGGAGTCACAGATACGCAGTATTTT.

This clonotype was found many times. The CDR3: CASSQHGEQFF. As DNA, the CDR3 is TGTGCCAGCAGCCAACACGGTGAGCAGTTCTTC. The chain has TRBV12-3 or TRBV12-4 and TRBJ2-1; no clear D. This CDR3 contains 11 residues. V lost 6 bases and J lost 9, with 9 bases in between.

This clonotype was counted at least ten times. V gene TRBV6-2 or TRBV6-3 combines with J gene TRBJ2-5; D is perhaps TRBD1 (5 bases). Germline loops: CDR1 MNHEY, CDR2 SVGEGT. The CDR3 is made up of 15 amino acids. V lost 5 bases to trimming and J lost 2 bases, with 15 bases between them. CDR3 sequence (DNA): TGTGCCAGCAGTGACCTCAGACAGATGCAAGAGACCCAGTACTTC. Encoded protein: CASSDLRQMQETQYF.

Many counts were recorded for this clonotype. V is TRBV7-6 and J is TRBJ2-2; possibly TRBD2 for D (6 bases). V gave up 11 bases and J gave up 3 bases, with 19 bases separating them. Germline V CDR1 and CDR2: SGHVS, FNYEAQ. The CDR3 loop spans 15 amino acids. CDR3 bases: TGTGCCTCCGGACCATTTAGCGGATACACCGGGGAGCTGTTTTTT. Its protein product is CASGPFSGYTGELFF.

The sample holds a few counts of this clonotype. The chain uses TRBV28 and TRBJ2-5; 9 nucleotides align to TRBD2. The CDR3 covers 14 residues. Trimming at V came to 10 bases and at J to 0 bases, leaving 6 bases not matched to a gene. Germline V gives CDR1 MDHEN, CDR2 SYDVKM. The CDR3 bases are TGTGCCACGGGACTAGCAGCACACCAAGAGACCCAGTACTTC. Translated: CATGLAAHQETQYF.

Many counts were recorded for this clonotype. J is TRBJ2-5 and V is TRBV5-1; D is perhaps TRBD2 (7 bases). Trimming stripped 4 bases from V and 5 bases from J, with 15 bases between. The germline gives CDR1 SGHRS, CDR2 YFSETQ. The CDR3 runs to 14 residues. CDR3 DNA sequence: TGCGCCAGCAGCGTTGGCGGGGGCGAGGAGACCCAGTACTTC. This translates into CASSVGGGEETQYF.

This clonotype was recorded a few times. This chain connects TRBV19 to TRBJ2-2, with TRBD1 matching over 9 bases. The V and J ends lost 5 bases and 5 bases, in that order; junction bases with no gene match: 6. The germline V gene encodes CDR1 LNHDA and CDR2 SQIVND (reference sequence). This CDR3 contains 15 residues. The CDR3 region is CASSEDRGETGELFF. Written as DNA, the CDR3 is TGTGCCAGTAGTGAGGACAGGGGTGAGACCGGGGAGCTGTTTTTT.

This clonotype was detected only a few times. V gene TRBV6-6 combines with J gene TRBJ1-1; 9 positions agree with TRBD1. The ends lost 11 bases at V and 6 bases at J; junction bases unmatched: 16. CDR1 is MNHNY, CDR2 SVGAGI, per germline (reference sequence). The CDR3 is 15 amino acids. The CDR3 DNA reads as TGTGCCTCGCGCAGACAGGGGGTCATTGTCGCTGAAGCTTTCTTT. Its protein is CASRRQGVIVAEAFF.

The chain recombines TRBV21-1 with TRBJ2-7; the tabulated D call, TRBD2, remains unverified against the DNA. TRBV21-1 is classified as a pseudogene. The CDR3 runs to 17 residues. The CDR3 bases are TGTGCCAGCCTAACCAACCCTAGAAGCGGGGGTTCCCTGGAGCAGTACTTC. Translating it yields CASLTNPRSGGSLEQYF.

This chain connects TRBV20-1 to TRBJ2-4; D is perhaps TRBD1 (5 bases). The CDR3 spans 13 residues. With 4 bases removed from V and 6 bases from J, the gap between germline ends came to 13 bases. CDR1 and CDR2 from the germline V gene are DFQATT and SNEGSKA (reference sequence). The CDR3 DNA reads TGCAGTGCTACCTCCTCTAGGGGAAACATTCAGTACTTC. Its translation is CSATSSRGNIQYF.

This clonotype was detected only a few times. The V and J genes are TRBV20-1 and TRBJ1-4, with TRBD1 identical over 7 bases. Germline CDR1 reads DFQATT; CDR2 reads SNEGSKA (reference sequence). The CDR3 length is 12 residues. The V gene end was trimmed by 4 bases and the J gene end by 16 bases; junction bases not matched to a gene: 12. CDR3 protein: CSAKSGQRSPFF. In DNA, the CDR3 is TGCAGTGCTAAGTCGGGACAGAGAAGTCCGTTTTTT.

This clonotype has a single count. The gene calls are TRBV4-1 and TRBJ2-1, with D perhaps matching TRBD2 (6 bases). The CDR3 contains 13 residues. Germline-derived CDR1 and CDR2 are MGHRA and YSYEKL. Deletions cut 4 bases from V and 5 bases from J, with 9 bases between. The CDR3 DNA follows: TGCGCCAGCAGCCTTAGCGGAAACAATGAGCAGTTCTTC. This translates into CASSLSGNNEQFF.

Many counts were recorded for this clonotype. The chain joins TRBV29-1 to TRBJ1-1; D gene ambiguous. The germline CDR1 and CDR2 sequences are SQVTM and ANQGSEA. This CDR3 has 12 amino acids. V was clipped by 5 bases and J by 0 bases, with 7 bases between them. CDR3 in amino acids: CSVTVMNTEAFF. The CDR3 DNA sequence: TGCAGCGTTACTGTAATGAACACTGAAGCTTTCTTT.

J is TRBJ1-3 and V is TRBV6-6; 9 bases align to TRBD1. Germline assignment: CDR1 MNHNY and CDR2 SVGAGI (reference sequence). Unmatched junction bases numbered 4, after V lost 6 bases and J lost 1 base. The CDR3 has 15 amino acids. The CDR3 bases are TGTGCCAGCAGGACAGGGGGTACATCTGGAAACACCATATATTTT. It translates to CASRTGGTSGNTIYF.

The genes are TRBV6-6 and TRBJ1-1; maybe TRBD1 (6 bases). This CDR3 has 15 residues. V lost 5 bases and J lost 5, with 18 bases in between. Germline V CDR1 and CDR2: MNHNY, SVGAGI (reference sequence). CDR3 in DNA: TGTGCCAGCAGTCGACGACAGGACCAAGGGACTGAAGCTTTCTTT. Its protein is CASSRRQDQGTEAFF.

The chain is built from TRBV5-1 and TRBJ1-4; tentatively, D is TRBD1 (5 bases). Germline V gene data show CDR1 as SGHRS and CDR2 as YFSETQ. The CDR3 sequence is 14 residues long. The ends were cut back, 5 bases at V and 5 bases at J, with 13 bases in the middle. CDR3 sequence (DNA): TGCGCCAGCAGATCGGGGACGGTGAATGAAAAACTGTTTTTT. It is translated as CASRSGTVNEKLFF.

This clonotype was recorded a few times. The J gene is TRBJ1-6, the V gene TRBV19, with D uncertain. Germline assignment: CDR1 LNHDA and CDR2 SQIVND (reference sequence). Trimming pared 3 bases from V and 4 bases from J, leaving 7 bases between. This CDR3 spans 14 amino acids. DNA for the CDR3: TGTGCCAGTAGTATTCGCCCGTATAATTCACCCCTCCACTTT. Amino acids: CASSIRPYNSPLHF.